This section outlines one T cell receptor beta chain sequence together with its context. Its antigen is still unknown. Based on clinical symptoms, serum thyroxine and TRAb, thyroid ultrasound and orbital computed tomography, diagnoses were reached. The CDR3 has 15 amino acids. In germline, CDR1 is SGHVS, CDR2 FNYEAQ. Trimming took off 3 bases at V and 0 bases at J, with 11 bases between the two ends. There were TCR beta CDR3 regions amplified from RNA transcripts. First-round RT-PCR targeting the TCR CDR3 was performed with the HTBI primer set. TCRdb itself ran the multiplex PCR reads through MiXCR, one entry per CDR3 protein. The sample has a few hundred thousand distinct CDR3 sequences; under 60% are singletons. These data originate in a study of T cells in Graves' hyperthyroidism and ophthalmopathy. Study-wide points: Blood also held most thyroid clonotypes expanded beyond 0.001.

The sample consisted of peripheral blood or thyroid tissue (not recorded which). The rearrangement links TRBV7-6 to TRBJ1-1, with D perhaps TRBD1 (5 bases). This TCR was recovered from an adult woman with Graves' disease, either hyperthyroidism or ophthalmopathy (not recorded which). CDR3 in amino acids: CASSLQDRLNTEAFF. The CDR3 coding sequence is TGTGCCAGCAGCTTGCAAGACAGATTGAACACTGAAGCTTTCTTT.